One and the same sample provided the 26 T cell receptor beta chains below, sequenced in a study of shared clonotypes between healthy human individuals. Assay: immunoSEQ multiplex PCR; the TCRdb copy retains only in-frame clones and omits some. This sample carries around 500,000 clones, 76% of them seen once, and the ten largest clones take roughly 13%. Sequenced: PBMCs. All receptors come from a woman aged 40-49 years in good health. Some clones in this sample may be carry-over from other donors' samples.

This chain links TRBV28 with TRBJ2-7; the match to TRBD2 covers 13 bases. The CDR3 is 18 amino acids. V trimming: 5 bases; J trimming: 3 bases; junction bases outside the gene matches: 13. Germline-derived CDR1 and CDR2 are MDHEN and SYDVKM. The CDR3 loop reads CASSATSGRNVRNYEQYF. In DNA, the CDR3 is TGTGCCAGCAGTGCGACTAGCGGGAGGAACGTGCGAAACTACGAGCAGTACTTC. The full variable domain, rest sourced from reference TRBV28 and TRBJ2-7, is DVKVTQSSRYLVKRTGEKVFLECVQDMDHENMFWYRQDPGLGLRLIYFSYDVKMKEKGDIPEGYSVSREKKERFSLILESASTNQTSMYLCASSATSGRNVRNYEQYFGPGTRLTVT.

As for this clone: It differs at one base from a far larger clone, so likely a read error. The genes are TRBV5-1 and TRBJ1-1; 7 positions match TRBD1. This CDR3 is built from 14 residues. Germline V gene sequence: CDR1 SGHRS, CDR2 YFSETQ. The V segment lost 0 bases and the J segment 4 bases; nucleotides outside the gene matches: 3. CDR3 region: CASSLETGTTEAFF. CDR3 coding DNA: TGCGCCAGCAGCTTGGAGACAGGGACCACTGAAGCTTTCTTT.

This rearrangement joins TRBV11-1 to TRBJ2-5; D is unresolved. The J call may be mistaken, given a closer DNA end match to TRBJ2-7. The germline V gene encodes CDR1 SGHAT and CDR2 FQDESV (reference sequence). The CDR3 covers 12 residues. In DNA form, the CDR3 reads TGTGCCAGCAGCTTAGACAAATACGAGCAGTACTTC. Translation: CASSLDKYEQYF.

The chain carries TRBV6-1 and TRBJ2-7; 9 positions match TRBD2. After removal of 6 bases from V and 6 bases from J, the junction contained 12 bases not matched to a gene. Germline CDR1 reads MNHNS; CDR2 reads SASEGT. There are 15 residues in the CDR3. The CDR3 here is CASRAPGLALSEQYF. The CDR3 DNA sequence: TGTGCCAGCAGGGCACCGGGACTAGCACTATCCGAGCAGTACTTC.

V gene TRBV11-1 combines with J gene TRBJ2-1; 8 nucleotides agree with TRBD1. CDR1 and CDR2 from the germline V gene are SGHAT and FQDESV (reference sequence). CDR3 size: 15 residues. V lost 3 bases, J lost 2 bases, and 3 bases stayed unmatched. CDR3 sequence (DNA): TGTGCCAGCAGCTTTGGCAGGGGGCCCTACAATGAGCAGTTCTTC. It is translated as CASSFGRGPYNEQFF. The whole variable domain, filled in from reference TRBV11-1 and TRBJ2-1, reads EAEVAQSPRYKITEKSQAVAFWCDPISGHATLYWYRQILGQGPELLVQFQDESVVDDSQLPKDRFSAERLKGVDSTLKIQPAELGDSAMYLCASSFGRGPYNEQFFGPGTRLTVL.

Here the CDR3 reads CSVEDPGLADWSYNEQFF. The CDR3 DNA reads TGCAGCGTTGAAGATCCCGGACTAGCGGATTGGTCCTACAATGAGCAGTTCTTC. The chain joins TRBV29-1 to TRBJ2-1; 10 bases line up with TRBD2. The V segment lost 0 bases and the J segment 1 base; nucleotides outside the gene matches: 9. The CDR3 consists of 18 residues. Germline values: CDR1 SQVTM, CDR2 ANQGSEA.

The rearrangement joins TRBV11-2 to TRBJ1-6, with D maybe TRBD1 (6 bases). CDR3 size: 14 residues. Germline V CDR1 and CDR2: SGHAT, FQNNGV. V dropped 5 bases and J dropped 8 bases, with 13 bases sitting between them. CDR3 DNA sequence: TGTGCCAGCAGCGCAATAGGGGGGGATTCACCCCTCCACTTT. Translated, it gives CASSAIGGDSPLHF.

The chain uses TRBV11-1 and TRBJ2-7, with 13 bases that match TRBD2. This CDR3 contains 14 residues. V dropped 8 bases and J dropped 5; count of bases not matched to a gene: 6. The V gene's germline CDR1 is SGHAT and CDR2 FQDESV (reference sequence). CDR3 DNA: TGTGCCAGCTCAACTAGCGGGAGGGTCCACGAGCAGTACTTC. Its protein product is CASSTSGRVHEQYF.

Note on this clone: With a far larger clone one base away, a read error is the likely cause. This rearrangement joins TRBV6-1 to TRBJ1-1; tentative D call: TRBD1 (5 bases). This CDR3 has 14 amino acids. In germline, CDR1 is MNHNS, CDR2 SASEGT. The CDR3 sequence is CAGSEVTGVAEAFF. CDR3 in DNA: TGTGCCGGCAGTGAAGTGACGGGGGTAGCTGAAGCTTTCTTT.

V is TRBV7-8 and J is TRBJ1-1, with 7 bases aligning to TRBD1. Germline V gives CDR1 SGHVS, CDR2 FQNEAQ. The CDR3 length is 15 residues. V trimming: 1 base; J trimming: 4 bases; junction bases outside the gene matches: 6. The CDR3 protein is CASSLVDRMGTEAFF. The CDR3 DNA reads TGTGCCAGCAGCTTAGTGGACAGGATGGGCACTGAAGCTTTCTTT.

The CDR3, as DNA: TGCGCCAGCAGCCCCCGTGGGGACGGTGGCTATGGCTACACCTTC. This sequence encodes CASSPRGDGGYGYTF. The rearrangement joins TRBV4-3 to TRBJ1-2; tentatively, D is TRBD1 (5 bases). The ends were cut back, 4 bases at V and 4 bases at J, with 16 bases in the middle. Looked up from germline, CDR1 is LGHNA and CDR2 is YSLEER. This CDR3 contains 15 residues.

Note on this clone: Other DNA sequences in this sample translate to the same CDR3. This chain joins TRBV15 and TRBJ2-3, with D hard to call. Per germline, CDR1 LNHNV and CDR2 YYDKDF (reference sequence). The CDR3 is made up of 14 amino acids. V was cut by 0 bases and J by 5 bases, with 9 bases left in between. The CDR3 sequence: CATSRDRAEDTQYF. DNA of the CDR3: TGTGCCACCAGCAGAGATCGGGCCGAAGATACGCAGTATTTT.

The rearrangement joins TRBV13 to TRBJ2-2; 7 positions match TRBD2. CDR1 and CDR2 from the germline V gene are PRHDT and FYEKMQ (reference sequence). J was trimmed by 2 bases and V by 5 bases; bases with no gene match: 11. The CDR3 runs 17 residues. CDR3 coding DNA: TGTGCCAGCAGCAATCTAGCGGACCCAGCTAACACCGGGGAGCTGTTTTTT. Translation: CASSNLADPANTGELFF.

The rearrangement links TRBV7-2 to TRBJ2-2; 7 bases line up with TRBD1. Germline assignment: CDR1 SGHTA and CDR2 FQGNSA. This CDR3 is 15 amino acids long. Trimming at V came to 3 bases and at J to 6 bases, leaving 7 bases not matched to a gene. CDR3 loop: CASSFRDSSPGELFF. CDR3 DNA: TGTGCCAGCAGCTTCCGGGACAGTAGCCCCGGGGAGCTGTTTTTT.

This chain links TRBV6-1 with TRBJ2-3; TRBD2 aligns across 8 bases. Germline CDR1 reads MNHNS; CDR2 reads SASEGT. The V and J ends lost 0 bases and 15 bases, in that order; junction bases with no gene match: 8. CDR3 length: 13 residues. This CDR3 reads CASSEAPSGSGYF. CDR3 nucleotides: TGTGCCAGCAGTGAAGCTCCGAGCGGGAGTGGCTATTTT.

This clone was counted only a few times. Here the CDR3 DNA reads TGTGCCAGCAGCTTAGGGGGGGCTGGTGGCACTGAAGCTTTCTTT. Translating gives CASSLGGAGGTEAFF. The V and J genes are TRBV7-2 and TRBJ1-1, with a weak D call TRBD1 (6 bases). Germline V gene sequence: CDR1 SGHTA, CDR2 FQGNSA. CDR3 length: 15 residues. Trimming removed 1 base from V and 4 bases from J, with 13 bases in between.

CDR3 bases: TGCAGCGTTGAGGGGGAAGGGGGAAACACCATATATTTT. This gives the protein CSVEGEGGNTIYF. The V call is TRBV29-1, the J call TRBJ1-3; maybe TRBD1 (5 bases). The CDR3 length is 13 residues. Between the trimmed V and J ends, which lost 3 bases and 4 bases, there was a span of 10 bases. Germline lookup yields CDR1 SQVTM and CDR2 ANQGSEA.

As concerns this clone: A much larger clone is a single base away; this may be a read error. The V and J genes are TRBV15 and TRBJ2-2; TRBD2 aligns across 8 bases. Germline V gene lookup returns CDR1 LNHNV and CDR2 YYDKDF (reference sequence). This CDR3 contains 16 residues. For the CDR3, the DNA is TGTGCCACCGGGAACCTCGCGGGAGGTGGGACCGAGGAGCTGTTTTTT. Translating it yields CATGNLAGGGTEELFF.

The chain recombines TRBV25-1 with TRBJ2-2; the D is unclear. The V gene lost 4 bases and the J gene lost 7 bases, with 13 bases spanning the gap. Germline-derived CDR1 and CDR2 are MGHDK and SYGVNS. The CDR3 has 14 amino acids. The CDR3 region has the DNA TGTGCCAGCAGTGTCCGACAACCGGGCGGGGAGCTGTTTTTT. Translation gives CASSVRQPGGELFF.

The sample holds one count of this clone. This chain uses TRBV7-9 with TRBJ2-1, with D possibly matching TRBD2 (5 bases). Trimming stripped 8 bases from V and 5 bases from J, with 19 bases between. The CDR3 covers 15 residues. CDR1 and CDR2 from the germline V gene are SEHNR and FQNEAQ (reference sequence). The CDR3 region is CASVGMRASNNEQFF. CDR3 nucleotide sequence: TGTGCCAGCGTAGGGATGAGGGCCAGTAACAATGAGCAGTTCTTC.

V is TRBV5-6 and J is TRBJ1-1; D possibly corresponds to TRBD1 (5 bases). The CDR3 is 15 residues long. The V and J ends lost 0 bases and 10 bases respectively, with 19 bases between them. The germline gives CDR1 SGHDT, CDR2 YYEEEE. CDR3 DNA sequence: TGTGCCAGCAGCTTGGCTGTGGGCCTAATGGGGCCAGCTTTCTTT. Translating it yields CASSLAVGLMGPAFF.

The V gene is TRBV21-1, the J gene TRBJ1-5. TRBV21-1 is a pseudogene locus. The CDR3 loop spans 16 amino acids. The CDR3 region has the DNA TGTGCCAGCAGCCAAGAGGGCCAGAAAGCTGGTCAGCCCCAGCATTTT. It translates to CASSQEGQKAGQPQHF.

This clone was observed many times. V is TRBV11-1 and J is TRBJ2-7, with D possibly being TRBD1 (6 bases). The CDR3 runs to 14 residues. Germline V gene sequence: CDR1 SGHAT, CDR2 FQDESV (reference sequence). V was pared by 4 bases and J by 4 bases, with 14 bases between. In DNA form, the CDR3 reads TGTGCCAGCAGCTACTCGGGGCAGGGGTACGAGCAGTACTTC. Translating it yields CASSYSGQGYEQYF.

The chain links TRBV6-1 to TRBJ1-1; possible D gene TRBD1, 5 bases. The CDR3 consists of 13 residues. Trimming left V 7 bases short and J 7 bases short, with 16 bases between. Germline CDR1 is MNHNS and CDR2 is SASEGT. DNA of the CDR3: TGTGCCAGCACCGCCGGGGGGGGTAATGAAGCTTTCTTT. Protein product: CASTAGGGNEAFF.

The J gene is TRBJ1-2, the V gene TRBV29-1; tentative D call: TRBD1 (6 bases). CDR3 length equals 14 residues. Germline CDR1 SQVTM, CDR2 ANQGSEA. The V and J ends lost 2 bases and 4 bases respectively, with 14 bases between them. CDR3 amino acids: CSVEPPGQFYGYTF. DNA for the CDR3: TGCAGCGTTGAACCCCCAGGACAGTTCTATGGCTACACCTTC.

The rearrangement links TRBV19 to TRBJ2-7; TRBD1 might be the D (6 bases). This CDR3 spans 14 amino acids. Per the germline V gene, CDR1 is LNHDA and CDR2 is SQIVND (reference sequence). Trimming cost V 5 bases and J 0 bases, with 11 bases left between them. The CDR3 nucleotides are TGTGCCAGTAGTGGACAGAAGAGCTCCTACGAGCAGTACTTC. This sequence encodes CASSGQKSSYEQYF.